The T cell receptor (beta chain) described here comes from a study of blood T cells in healthy people across ages. Next came a second PCR, run for about 6 to 12 cycles, which used a sample-barcoded 5' primer along with a J-beta primer mix. In TCRdb, the 5' RACE reads were re-called with MiXCR into one record per CDR3 protein. The sample has approximately 1.5 million distinct CDR3 sequences, about 42% seen once. Per the germline V gene, CDR1 is MNHEY and CDR2 is SMNVEV (reference sequence). Between the trimmed V and J ends, which lost 8 bases and 1 base, there was a span of 7 bases. There are 12 residues in the CDR3.

This chain connects TRBV27 to TRBJ2-3; D not certain. The receptor comes from a woman under 30 in good health. Sequencing used blood. The CDR3 here is CASPKGTDTQYF. The CDR3 bases are TGTGCCAGCCCGAAGGGCACAGATACGCAGTATTTT.